What follows are 23 T cell receptor beta chains derived from one specimen sequenced in a study of graft-versus-host responses after intestinal transplantation. Their antigens are not known. TCRdb's table, derived via immunoSEQ multiplex PCR, lists solely in-frame clones and lacks some. The sample holds approximately 90,000 clones; approximately 94% are singletons and the top ten take about 2%. The input for sequencing was unstimulated CD8+ T cells sorted from spleen or lymph node cells, taken before intestinal transplant. The receptors derive from a human donor who received an intestinal transplant.

The chain couples TRBV7-2 to TRBJ2-7; D is perhaps TRBD1 (5 bases). The CDR3 runs to 15 residues. Germline values: CDR1 SGHTA, CDR2 FQGNSA. V was clipped by 1 base and J by 1 base, with 11 bases between them. DNA of the CDR3: TGTGCCAGCAGCTTAGAAATAGCAGGGTCCTACGAGCAGTACTTC. This codes for CASSLEIAGSYEQYF.

This sequence joins TRBV2 and TRBJ2-1; maybe TRBD2 (7 bases). The CDR3 totals 17 residues. The V gene lost 4 bases and the J gene lost 5 bases, with 21 bases spanning the gap. CDR1 and CDR2 from the germline V gene are SNHLY and FYNNEI. The CDR3 bases are TGTGCCAGCAGTGTTGATCCAAGCGGGACACCTAACAATGAGCAGTTCTTC. This encodes CASSVDPSGTPNNEQFF.

The chain combines TRBV27 with TRBJ2-7; 7 nucleotides line up with TRBD2. Germline CDR1 and CDR2: MNHEY and SMNVEV (reference sequence). V was pared by 6 bases and J by 1 base, with 9 bases of the junction left unmatched. The CDR3 totals 15 residues. This CDR3 reads CASSNTPGGSYEQYF. CDR3 coding DNA: TGTGCCAGCAGCAACACACCGGGGGGTTCCTACGAGCAGTACTTC.

The rearrangement uses TRBV4-3 and TRBJ2-3; a possible D gene is TRBD1 (5 bases). The V gene lost 0 bases and the J gene lost 4 bases, with 11 bases spanning the gap. There are 15 residues in the CDR3. CDR1 and CDR2 (germline): LGHNA, YSLEER. The CDR3 loop reads CASSQDRVDADTQYF. The CDR3 DNA is TGCGCCAGCAGCCAAGACAGGGTGGATGCAGATACGCAGTATTTT.

The chain uses TRBV30 and TRBJ1-1; a possible D gene is TRBD1 (6 bases). V lost 2 bases and J lost 1, with 14 bases in between. Germline assignment: CDR1 GTSNPN and CDR2 SVGIG (reference sequence). This CDR3 spans 15 amino acids. The CDR3 DNA is TGTGCCTGGAGTCCCACGGTAGGGGGGAACACTGAAGCTTTCTTT. The encoded protein is CAWSPTVGGNTEAFF.

The chain combines TRBV7-9 with TRBJ1-5; TRBD1 matches 9 bases. The germline V gene has CDR1 SEHNR and CDR2 FQNEAQ (reference sequence). The length of the CDR3 is 13 residues. The ends lost 6 bases at V and 9 bases at J; junction bases unmatched: 6. The CDR3 reads CASSPDRGTPQHF. The CDR3 DNA follows: TGTGCCAGCAGTCCGGACAGGGGAACGCCCCAGCATTTT.

A single count supports this clone. V is TRBV6-5 and J is TRBJ2-7, with 9 bases matching TRBD2. Trimming cost V 0 bases and J 5 bases; bases outside gene matches: 8. The germline V gene has CDR1 MNHEY and CDR2 SVGAGI. The CDR3 covers 16 residues. CDR3 protein: CASSYSSPSGADEQYF. The CDR3 DNA follows: TGTGCCAGCAGTTACTCTTCCCCTAGCGGGGCAGACGAGCAGTACTTC.

The CDR3 here is CASSITGGGFYNEQFF. CDR3 sequence (DNA): TGTGCCAGTAGTATTACCGGGGGGGGGTTCTACAATGAGCAGTTCTTC. V is TRBV19 and J is TRBJ2-1, with TRBD2 matching 8 bases. V lost 3 bases, J lost 3 bases, and 7 bases stayed unmatched. The CDR3 is 16 amino acids. Germline V CDR1 and CDR2: LNHDA, SQIVND (reference sequence).

The chain joins TRBV7-6 to TRBJ1-3; 9 bases map to TRBD1. The CDR3 is 15 amino acids. Looked up from germline, CDR1 is SGHVS and CDR2 is FNYEAQ. The junction had 4 bases not matched to a gene; V was cut back by 5 bases and J by 2 bases. DNA of the CDR3: TGTGCCAGCAGCCTCGGGACAGGGACTGGAAACACCATATATTTT. Its translation: CASSLGTGTGNTIYF.

The rearrangement links TRBV12-5 to TRBJ2-7, with 11 bases fitting TRBD1. Germline CDR1 and CDR2: LGHNT and FRNRAP. The length of the CDR3 is 20 residues. J was trimmed by 2 bases and V by 1 base; bases with no gene match: 16. The CDR3 is CASGLAIRLGTGGETYEQYF. The CDR3 DNA is TGTGCTAGTGGTTTGGCAATACGTCTCGGGACAGGGGGGGAAACCTACGAGCAGTACTTC.

Of note for this clone: Additional DNA sequences in this sample encode the identical CDR3. The rearrangement uses TRBV27 and TRBJ1-1; tentative D call: TRBD1 (5 bases). V was trimmed by 6 bases and J by 0 bases, leaving 8 bases between them. The CDR3 extends over 13 amino acids. Per germline, CDR1 MNHEY and CDR2 SMNVEV (reference sequence). CDR3 in amino acids: CASSLTVNTEAFF. The DNA of the CDR3 is TGTGCCAGCAGCCTGACAGTGAACACTGAAGCTTTCTTT.

The chain carries TRBV2 and TRBJ2-1, with 8 nucleotides matching TRBD1. Germline CDR1 reads SNHLY; CDR2 reads FYNNEI. Trimming took 1 base from V and 6 from J; bases not matched to a gene: 8. This CDR3 has 16 amino acids. The CDR3 spells CASSEVGQEVGNEQFF. CDR3 sequence (DNA): TGTGCCAGCAGTGAAGTGGGACAGGAGGTCGGCAATGAGCAGTTCTTC.

This sequence joins TRBV11-3 and TRBJ1-2; TRBD1 agrees at 7 bases. With V trimmed by 3 bases and J by 7 bases, 11 bases remained unmatched. This CDR3 contains 15 residues. CDR1 is SGHNT and CDR2 is YENEEA in the germline V gene. This chain's CDR3 is CASSFEQGRDSGYTF. As DNA, the CDR3 is TGTGCCAGCAGCTTTGAACAGGGAAGGGACAGTGGCTACACCTTC.

The genes are TRBV6-1 and TRBJ2-7; no reliable D call. CDR1 is MNHNS, CDR2 SASEGT, per germline. V lost 1 base, J lost 5 bases, and 18 bases lay in between. The length of the CDR3 is 16 residues. The CDR3 loop is CASSEGSTAHQDEQYF. CDR3 sequence (DNA): TGTGCCAGCAGTGAAGGAAGCACAGCTCATCAAGACGAGCAGTACTTC.

About this clone itself: Within the sample, other DNA sequences also encode this same CDR3. The rearrangement joins TRBV4-3 to TRBJ2-7; perhaps TRBD1 as D (6 bases). The V end was cut by 1 base, the J end by 3 bases, with 10 bases between. CDR3 length: 14 amino acids. Germline V gives CDR1 LGHNA, CDR2 YSLEER. CDR3 in amino acids: CASSQGRGGYEQYF. The CDR3 bases are TGCGCCAGCAGCCAAGGGAGAGGGGGCTACGAGCAGTACTTC.

This CDR3 reads CASSWTSGGPDTQYF. CDR3 sequence (DNA): TGTGCCAGCAGTTGGACTAGCGGGGGACCCGATACGCAGTATTTT. The chain carries TRBV6-5 and TRBJ2-3; 13 bases are shared with TRBD2. CDR1 is MNHEY and CDR2 is SVGAGI in the germline V gene. The J segment lost 6 bases and the V segment lost 4 bases, leaving 4 bases of the junction unmatched. The CDR3 covers 15 residues.

The chain uses TRBV4-3 and TRBJ2-7; TRBD1 is a possible D gene (5 bases). The CDR3 contains 15 residues. With 0 bases removed from V and 1 base from J, the gap between germline ends came to 10 bases. The germline V gene has CDR1 LGHNA and CDR2 YSLEER. The CDR3 spells CASSQEATGSYEQYF. The CDR3, as DNA: TGCGCCAGCAGCCAAGAGGCCACAGGATCCTACGAGCAGTACTTC.

V gene TRBV29-1 combines with J gene TRBJ2-7; 7 nucleotides agree with TRBD1. This CDR3 is 13 amino acids long. Trimming removed 1 base from V and 4 bases from J; junction bases left unmatched: 4. CDR1 and CDR2 (germline): SQVTM, ANQGSEA. DNA of the CDR3: TGCAGCGTTGAAGGACAGGGCTTTTACGAGCAGTACTTC. Its translation: CSVEGQGFYEQYF.

The V and J genes are TRBV4-1 and TRBJ1-2, with TRBD1 as a possible D gene (6 bases). CDR1 and CDR2 from the germline V gene are MGHRA and YSYEKL. This CDR3 spans 14 amino acids. V lost 1 base to trimming and J lost 7 bases, with 13 bases between them. CDR3 sequence reads: CASSQGNRAAGYTF. The CDR3 DNA sequence: TGCGCCAGCAGCCAAGGAAACAGGGCTGCTGGCTACACCTTC.

The chain recombines TRBV27 with TRBJ2-1; 9 nucleotides align to TRBD1. CDR1 and CDR2 (germline): MNHEY, SMNVEV (reference sequence). The CDR3 totals 15 residues. V was pared by 5 bases and J by 5 bases, with 7 bases of the junction left unmatched. The CDR3 loop reads CASSKPGQGDNEQFF. The CDR3, as DNA: TGTGCCAGCAGTAAGCCGGGACAGGGCGACAATGAGCAGTTCTTC.

This chain links TRBV30 with TRBJ2-3; TRBD1 agrees at 7 bases. Trimming took 5 bases from V and 2 from J; bases not matched to a gene: 7. CDR3 length: 14 amino acids. Germline CDR1 is GTSNPN and CDR2 is SVGIG (reference sequence). The chain's CDR3 is CAWWDSSTTDTQYF. CDR3 nucleotide sequence: TGTGCCTGGTGGGACAGCTCTACCACAGATACGCAGTATTTT. The full variable domain, in which reference TRBV30 and TRBJ2-3 provide the parts outside the CDR3, is SQTIHQWPATLVQPVGSPLSLECTVEGTSNPNLYWYRQAAGRGLQLLFYSVGIGQISSEVPQNLSASRPQDRQFILSSKKLLLSDSGFYLCAWWDSSTTDTQYFGPGTRLTVL.

V gene TRBV6-6 combines with J gene TRBJ2-1, with D uncertain. CDR3 length equals 16 residues. Deletions cut 5 bases from V and 3 bases from J, with 17 bases between. Germline loops: CDR1 MNHNY, CDR2 SVGAGI (reference sequence). This chain's CDR3 is CASSTHGVVYYNEQFF. CDR3 sequence (DNA): TGTGCCAGCAGTACCCACGGAGTGGTATACTACAATGAGCAGTTCTTC.

For the CDR3, the DNA is TGTGCCAGCAGTCTAGACTGGCAGGGAGGCTACACCTTC. This gives the protein CASSLDWQGGYTF. The V gene is TRBV6-5, the J gene TRBJ1-2, with D possibly matching TRBD1 (5 bases). Germline loops: CDR1 MNHEY, CDR2 SVGAGI. This CDR3 is 13 amino acids long. V lost 5 bases and J 8 bases, leaving 15 bases between the germline ends.